This T cell receptor beta chain was identified in a study of CD8 T cells in ankylosing spondylitis. Overall study results and limits: Ankylosing spondylitis blood appeared to carry a characteristic TCR beta motif of roughly 8 highly homologous variants. Matched synovial fluid from ankylosing spondylitis patients was reported to be enriched for disease-linked clones. Prior literature has documented some motif variants in synovial fluid and blood from reactive arthritis.

It was by quantitative 5'-RACE with molecular barcodes that TCR beta libraries were made. Via MiXCR, TCRdb re-called the 5' RACE reads, giving one row per CDR3 protein. The table lists 200,000 to 300,000 distinct CDR3 sequences, more than 20% of them singletons. To note about this clonotype: No antigen is known for it.

The germline gives CDR1 MNHEY, CDR2 SMNVEV (reference sequence). This CDR3 has 13 residues. Trimming stripped 1 base from V and 6 bases from J, with 6 bases between. Sequencing was carried out using blood, either unsorted or a sorted T cell fraction (not recorded which). This sequence was found in a male donor with ankylosing spondylitis or in good health (not recorded which). The chain employs TRBV27 and TRBJ2-2; D is unresolved. CDR3 loop: CASSLYVAGELFF. CDR3 DNA sequence: TGTGCCAGCAGTTTATATGTGGCCGGGGAGCTGTTTTTT.